Presented here are 7 T cell receptor beta chains from one specimen sequenced in a study of shared clonotypes between healthy human individuals. Clones were read by immunoSEQ multiplex PCR, and TCRdb kept only the in-frame ones, dropping some. The sample holds around 750,000 clones; about 74% are singletons and the top ten take 1.5% to 2%. Sequenced sample: memory CD4+ T cells sorted from blood. Documented subset: CD45RA-negative fraction. All receptors derive from a woman aged 25 to 39 in good health.

The rearrangement joins TRBV5-1 to TRBJ2-5; TRBD1 matches 7 bases. The CDR3 has 14 residues. From germline, CDR1 is SGHRS and CDR2 YFSETQ. The J segment lost 1 base and the V segment lost 1 base, leaving 1 base of the junction unmatched. For the CDR3, the DNA is TGCGCCAGCAGCTTGTGGACAGGCCAAGAGACCCAGTACTTC. This translates into CASSLWTGQETQYF.

The chain combines TRBV5-1 with TRBJ2-5; a weak D match, TRBD1 (6 bases). The V and J ends lost 4 bases and 3 bases respectively, with 10 bases between them. The CDR3 extends over 13 amino acids. Per the germline V gene, CDR1 is SGHRS and CDR2 is YFSETQ. In DNA, the CDR3 is TGCGCCAGCAGCACCAGACAGGAAGAGACCCAGTACTTC. This codes for CASSTRQEETQYF.

The CDR3 region has the DNA TGTGCCAGCAGCTTAGTGGGACAGGGAGGCACTGAAGCTTTCTTT. Its translation is CASSLVGQGGTEAFF. The chain employs TRBV7-2 and TRBJ1-1; 9 positions match TRBD1. Germline V gene data show CDR1 as SGHTA and CDR2 as FQGNSA. Losses at the gene ends were 1 base for V and 4 bases for J; bases not matched to a gene: 4. This CDR3 spans 15 amino acids.

CDR3 sequence (DNA): TGTGCCAGTAACTTCGAGGACGGGGCGGGCTACACCTTC. Its translation is CASNFEDGAGYTF. This chain uses TRBV19 with TRBJ1-2; tentative D call: TRBD1 (5 bases). The CDR3 has 13 residues. The V gene's germline CDR1 is LNHDA and CDR2 SQIVND (reference sequence). Trimming pared 7 bases from V and 8 bases from J, leaving 17 bases between.

This rearrangement joins TRBV20-1 to TRBJ2-5; D remains ambiguous. Germline V gene lookup returns CDR1 DFQATT and CDR2 SNEGSKA (reference sequence). The CDR3 spans 10 residues. Deletions cut 6 bases from V and 2 bases from J, with 4 bases between. CDR3 coding DNA: TGCAGTGCCCAACAAGAGACCCAGTACTTC. This sequence encodes CSAQQETQYF.

This sequence joins TRBV5-1 and TRBJ1-4; TRBD1 aligns across 7 bases. The CDR3 sequence is 13 residues long. The germline gives CDR1 SGHRS, CDR2 YFSETQ. V shed 0 bases and J 8 bases; nucleotides not matched to a gene: 1. CDR3 protein: CASSLEGQEKLFF. In nucleotides, the CDR3 is TGCGCCAGCAGCTTGGAGGGACAGGAAAAACTGTTTTTT.

This clone was counted between two and nine times. This CDR3 is also generated by other DNA sequences in the sample. The rearrangement joins TRBV25-1 to TRBJ2-1; D may match TRBD1 or TRBD2 (5 bases each). Germline V gene sequence: CDR1 MGHDK, CDR2 SYGVNS. With 4 bases removed from V and 4 bases from J, the gap between germline ends came to 14 bases. This CDR3 contains 15 residues. The CDR3 bases are TGTGCCAGCAGTGGTCCGGGGCTGGGGTACAATGAGCAGTTCTTC. Its protein is CASSGPGLGYNEQFF.